The 32 T cell receptor beta chains below all came from one sample that was sequenced in a study of T cell repertoires in cytomegalovirus infection. These receptors have no known antigen. MiXCR, applied by TCRdb to the reads, yields one record per CDR3 protein. The data contain fewer than 650,000 distinct CDR3 sequences, approximately 40% of them singletons. This specimen consisted of cultured PBMCs, obtained from culture after CMV antigen stimulation. These receptors were taken from a human donor in good health (CMV status not recorded). Some clones in this sample may be carry-over from other donors' samples.

The chain uses TRBV7-8 and TRBJ2-3; the D gene is possibly TRBD2 (6 bases). The CDR3 length is 14 residues. The germline V gene has CDR1 SGHVS and CDR2 FQNEAQ. Deletions cut 6 bases from V and 4 bases from J, with 14 bases between. The CDR3 protein is CASSRRLEADTQYF. In DNA form, the CDR3 reads TGTGCCAGCAGTCGGAGACTAGAAGCAGATACGCAGTATTTT.

V and J are TRBV6-1 and TRBJ1-4, with a weak D call TRBD1 (6 bases). Trimming shortened V by 5 bases and J by 3 bases, and 13 bases separated the two germline ends. This CDR3 has 15 amino acids. Germline V gives CDR1 MNHNS, CDR2 SASEGT. The CDR3 sequence is CASSPIGGSNEKLFF. DNA for the CDR3: TGTGCCAGCAGTCCCATAGGGGGGTCTAATGAAAAACTGTTTTTT.

This clonotype occurred a few times. This chain connects TRBV7-2 to TRBJ2-3, with D unresolved. Germline lookup yields CDR1 SGHTA and CDR2 FQGNSA. The CDR3 extends over 10 amino acids. Trimming cost V 7 bases and J 6 bases, with 5 bases left between them. CDR3 region: CASTRDTQYF. CDR3 bases: TGTGCCAGCACCAGGGATACGCAGTATTTT.

J is TRBJ2-1 and V is TRBV12-3 or TRBV12-4; 7 nucleotides match TRBD1. V trimming: 6 bases; J trimming: 5 bases; junction bases outside the gene matches: 10. The CDR3 covers 15 residues. In DNA form, the CDR3 reads TGTGCCAGCAGCCCGAAGGGGGCTGGGAACAATGAGCAGTTCTTC. It encodes CASSPKGAGNNEQFF.

V gene TRBV4-1 combines with J gene TRBJ2-1, with TRBD1 identical over 10 bases. V was clipped by 5 bases and J by 7 bases; unmatched bases: 5. In germline, CDR1 is MGHRA, CDR2 YSYEKL. CDR3 length: 14 residues. CDR3 bases: TGCGCCAGCAGCGACAGGGGGCGTATTAATGAGCAGTTCTTC. Translation gives CASSDRGRINEQFF.

V usage is TRBV15 and J usage is TRBJ1-3; a weak D match, TRBD1 (5 bases). The V end lost 5 bases, the J end lost 3 bases, and 14 bases lay between the germline ends. CDR1 and CDR2 from the germline V gene are LNHNV and YYDKDF (reference sequence). This CDR3 region has 15 residues. In DNA form, the CDR3 reads TGTGCCACCAGCCCCCCGGCAGGGAATGGAAACACCATATATTTT. Its translation is CATSPPAGNGNTIYF.

The chain uses TRBV7-2 and TRBJ2-7, with TRBD2 matching 10 bases. J lost 6 bases, V lost 7 bases, and 12 bases had no gene match. Germline lookup yields CDR1 SGHTA and CDR2 FQGNSA. The CDR3 runs to 15 residues. The CDR3: CASNSHTGTSVEQYF. CDR3 nucleotide sequence: TGTGCCAGCAACTCCCATACCGGGACTAGCGTCGAGCAGTACTTC.

This clonotype was picked up a small number of times. At one end, the junction sequence differs from germline, possibly due to a read error. V usage is TRBV2 and J usage is TRBJ2-3; D is unresolved. The CDR3 is 14 amino acids. Germline values: CDR1 SNHLY, CDR2 FYNNEI. CDR3 protein: CASRDPSGTDTQYF. CDR3 bases: TGTGCCAGCCGTGACCCATCAGGCACAGATACGCAGTATTTT.

This sequence joins TRBV6-1 and TRBJ1-2; D uncertain. The CDR3 contains 16 residues. CDR1 is MNHNS and CDR2 is SASEGT in the germline V gene. V was trimmed by 2 bases and J by 2 bases, leaving 15 bases between them. CDR3 sequence (DNA): TGTGCCAGCAGTGAAAAGTCTTTCGGGGAAAACTATGGCTACACCTTC. Protein sequence: CASSEKSFGENYGYTF.

The gene calls are TRBV4-3 and TRBJ2-1; the match to TRBD2 covers 8 bases. This CDR3 region has 13 residues. Germline CDR1 LGHNA, CDR2 YSLEER. V dropped 6 bases and J dropped 7; count of bases not matched to a gene: 5. The CDR3 reads CASSFGGENEQFF. CDR3 bases: TGCGCCAGCAGTTTCGGGGGGGAAAATGAGCAGTTCTTC.

As regards this clonotype: At one boundary the junction diverges from the germline segment, which might be a read error. The rearrangement uses TRBV5-4 and TRBJ2-5; no reliable D call. CDR1 and CDR2 (germline): SGHNT, YYREEE (reference sequence). This CDR3 contains 13 residues. In DNA form, the CDR3 reads TGTGCCAGCAGCTTGGGTACGGCAGAGCCCCAGTACTTC. It specifies CASSLGTAEPQYF.

This clonotype was seen at least ten times. V and J are TRBV7-8 and TRBJ1-5; 10 nucleotides line up with TRBD1. Germline-derived CDR1 and CDR2 are SGHVS and FQNEAQ. The V gene end was trimmed by 3 bases and the J gene end by 6 bases; junction bases not matched to a gene: 2. This CDR3 has 14 amino acids. The chain's CDR3 is CASSLGQGSQPQHF. The DNA for the CDR3 is TGTGCCAGCAGCTTGGGACAGGGGAGTCAGCCCCAGCATTTT.

In its sample, this clonotype was seen a few times. The CDR3 DNA sequence: TGTGCCAGCAGCCCCGGGACTAGCTTCCAAGAGACCCAGTACTTC. This translates into CASSPGTSFQETQYF. The V call is TRBV7-8, the J call TRBJ2-5; 9 positions match TRBD2. CDR1 and CDR2 (germline): SGHVS, FQNEAQ. V lost 5 bases, J lost 1 base, and 5 bases stayed unmatched. This CDR3 is 15 amino acids long.

Worth noting for this clonotype: This may be a read error, as it is one base from a much larger clone. The chain couples TRBV7-6 to TRBJ1-1, with no clear D. Germline V gene lookup returns CDR1 SGHVS and CDR2 FNYEAQ. The V end was cut by 3 bases, the J end by 0 bases, with 5 bases between. The CDR3 spans 13 residues. In DNA, the CDR3 is TGTGCCAGCAGCTTCGCAGTGAACACTGAAGCTTTCTTT. This encodes CASSFAVNTEAFF.

The J gene is TRBJ2-1, the V gene TRBV19, with D possibly TRBD2 on 6 matching bases. Trimming left V 4 bases short and J 2 bases short, with 12 bases between. Germline CDR1 reads LNHDA; CDR2 reads SQIVND (reference sequence). The CDR3 is 15 amino acids. CDR3 protein: CASSRVAETYNEQFF. The CDR3 nucleotides are TGTGCCAGTAGTAGGGTAGCGGAGACCTACAATGAGCAGTTCTTC.

The chain joins TRBV28 to TRBJ1-4, with a weak D call TRBD1 (5 bases). This CDR3 is built from 15 residues. V was clipped by 3 bases and J by 5 bases, with 13 bases between them. Germline-derived CDR1 and CDR2 are MDHEN and SYDVKM. The CDR3 sequence is CASSFTGQGNEKLFF. Written as DNA, the CDR3 is TGTGCCAGCAGTTTTACGGGGCAGGGCAATGAAAAACTGTTTTTT.

The chain couples TRBV7-8 to TRBJ2-3; TRBD2 matches 13 bases. Germline CDR1 is SGHVS and CDR2 is FQNEAQ. The junction had 6 bases not matched to a gene; V was cut back by 6 bases and J by 3 bases. This CDR3 comprises 16 residues. CDR3 amino acids: CASRILGLAGTDTQYF. CDR3 coding DNA: TGTGCCAGCAGGATTCTGGGACTAGCGGGAACAGATACGCAGTATTTT. Full variable domain (missing parts from reference TRBV7-8 and TRBJ2-3): GAGVSQSPRYKVAKRGQDVALRCDPISGHVSLFWYQQALGQGPEFLTYFQNEAQLDKSGLPSDRFFAERPEGSVSTLKIQRTQQEDSAVYLCASRILGLAGTDTQYFGPGTRLTVL.

This clonotype occurred a few times. The V and J genes are TRBV19 and TRBJ1-2; D might be TRBD1 (6 bases). Germline V gene data show CDR1 as LNHDA and CDR2 as SQIVND (reference sequence). The CDR3 has 17 residues. Trimming took off 6 bases at V and 4 bases at J, with 24 bases between the two ends. CDR3 residues: CASRTREGGGFIYGYTF. CDR3 nucleotides: TGTGCCAGTAGAACACGCGAGGGGGGGGGATTCATCTATGGCTACACCTTC. Together with reference TRBV19 and TRBJ1-2, the CDR3 gives the full variable domain: DGGITQSPKYLFRKEGQNVTLSCEQNLNHDAMYWYRQDPGQGLRLIYYSQIVNDFQKGDIAEGYSVSREKKESFPLTVTSAQKNPTAFYLCASRTREGGGFIYGYTFGSGTRLTVV.

The chain recombines TRBV19 with TRBJ2-3; 8 nucleotides line up with TRBD2. Losses at the gene ends were 3 bases for V and 1 base for J; bases not matched to a gene: 6. The length of the CDR3 is 16 residues. The germline V gene encodes CDR1 LNHDA and CDR2 SQIVND (reference sequence). The CDR3 here is CASSITSGSRTDTQYF. CDR3 DNA sequence: TGTGCCAGTAGTATCACTAGCGGTTCTCGCACAGATACGCAGTATTTT.

This chain connects TRBV24-1 to TRBJ2-1, with D possibly TRBD1 on 6 matching bases. The CDR3 is made up of 15 amino acids. V lost 5 bases, J lost 2 bases, and 12 bases lay in between. Looked up from germline, CDR1 is KGHDR and CDR2 is SFDVKD. CDR3 loop: CATSGADSAYNEQFF. In DNA form, the CDR3 reads TGTGCCACCAGTGGTGCGGACAGCGCCTACAATGAGCAGTTCTTC.

This chain connects TRBV20-1 to TRBJ2-6; 10 nucleotides agree with TRBD1. The ends lost 6 bases at V and 4 bases at J; junction bases unmatched: 6. The CDR3 loop spans 15 amino acids. Germline V lookup: CDR1 DFQATT, CDR2 SNEGSKA (reference sequence). CDR3 in DNA: TGCAGTGCGCGACAGGGGGCGTCAGGGGCCAACGTCCTGACTTTC. Its translation: CSARQGASGANVLTF.

This clonotype has a handful of counts. This chain joins TRBV6-1 and TRBJ2-1, with TRBD1 matching 9 bases. The trim removed 8 bases at V and 0 bases at J, leaving 8 bases unmatched. This CDR3 spans 16 amino acids. Germline CDR1 is MNHNS and CDR2 is SASEGT. CDR3 in DNA: TGTGCCAGCTTGGACAGGGGCCAAAGCTCCTACAATGAGCAGTTCTTC. Translating gives CASLDRGQSSYNEQFF.

This rearrangement joins TRBV6-6 to TRBJ1-5; no reliable D call. Trimming stripped 5 bases from V and 7 bases from J, with 12 bases between. Germline loops: CDR1 MNHNY, CDR2 SVGAGI (reference sequence). CDR3 length: 13 amino acids. CDR3 sequence reads: CASSDFERQPQHF. CDR3 coding DNA: TGTGCCAGCAGTGATTTCGAGCGGCAGCCCCAGCATTTT.

This clonotype was picked up a small number of times. The J gene is TRBJ2-1, the V gene TRBV7-8; D unclear. The V gene's germline CDR1 is SGHVS and CDR2 FQNEAQ. The CDR3 sequence is 15 residues long. Trimming cost V 1 base and J 6 bases, with 13 bases left between them. The CDR3 sequence is CASSLGSAEVNEQFF. The CDR3 nucleotides are TGTGCCAGCAGCTTAGGGTCAGCAGAGGTCAATGAGCAGTTCTTC.

The chain combines TRBV20-1 with TRBJ2-7; tentatively, D is TRBD1 or TRBD2 (6 bases each). Per the germline V gene, CDR1 is DFQATT and CDR2 is SNEGSKA (reference sequence). The CDR3 loop spans 15 amino acids. Trimming left V 0 bases short and J 1 base short, with 13 bases between. As DNA, the CDR3 is TGCAGTGCTAGAGATCGGGGGCGCGGGTCCTACGAGCAGTACTTC. It yields the protein CSARDRGRGSYEQYF.

The chain carries TRBV18 and TRBJ2-4; 14 bases line up with TRBD2. The germline CDR1 and CDR2 sequences are KGHSH and LQKENI. The CDR3 is made up of 18 amino acids. The V and J ends lost 4 bases and 7 bases, in that order; junction bases with no gene match: 12. CDR3 sequence reads: CASSLAYGLAGGQNIQYF. Written as DNA, the CDR3 is TGTGCCAGCTCACTGGCCTATGGACTAGCGGGGGGCCAGAACATTCAGTACTTC.

The V gene is TRBV5-1, the J gene TRBJ2-2; D unresolved. This CDR3 is 13 amino acids long. V was pared by 9 bases and J by 1 base, with 10 bases between. The germline gives CDR1 SGHRS, CDR2 YFSETQ. As DNA, the CDR3 is TGCGCCACTAGGACGCAGAACACCGGGGAGCTGTTTTTT. Amino acids: CATRTQNTGELFF.

This clonotype was observed a handful of times. The chain has TRBV10-1 and TRBJ2-7; 13 positions agree with TRBD2. This CDR3 has 12 amino acids. CDR1 WNHNN and CDR2 SYGVQD come from the germline V gene (reference sequence). Losses at the gene ends were 6 bases for V and 11 bases for J; bases not matched to a gene: 4. The CDR3 DNA reads as TGCGCCAGCAGGGGGACTAGCGGGATGGAGTACTTC. Amino acids: CASRGTSGMEYF.

This clonotype was seen once. The chain employs TRBV11-2 and TRBJ1-2, with D unresolved. The CDR3 has 13 amino acids. Trimming shortened V by 5 bases and J by 7 bases, and 14 bases separated the two germline ends. Germline assignment: CDR1 SGHAT and CDR2 FQNNGV. CDR3 residues: CASSTDPALGYTF. CDR3 DNA: TGTGCCAGCAGCACGGACCCGGCCCTTGGCTACACCTTC.

In its sample, this clonotype was seen a few times. V and J are TRBV6-2 or TRBV6-3 and TRBJ2-6, with TRBD1 matching 9 bases. The trim removed 1 base at V and 4 bases at J, leaving 8 bases unmatched. The CDR3 contains 18 residues. CDR1 and CDR2 from the germline V gene are MNHEY and SVGEGT. CDR3 in DNA: TGTGCCAGCAGTTACTACAGGGGGCCCCTAGGCGGGGCCAACGTCCTGACTTTC. Protein product: CASSYYRGPLGGANVLTF.

This clonotype was picked up one time. CDR3 sequence (DNA): TGTGCCAGCAGCTTCGCGGGAGGCTATCAAGAGACCCAGTACTTC. It is translated as CASSFAGGYQETQYF. V and J are TRBV5-4 and TRBJ2-5, with TRBD2 matching 8 bases. In germline, CDR1 is SGHNT, CDR2 YYREEE (reference sequence). Unmatched junction bases numbered 5, after V lost 2 bases and J lost 2 bases. The CDR3 is 15 amino acids.

The chain is built from TRBV20-1 and TRBJ2-5; 10 bases align to TRBD2. This CDR3 has 20 residues. The V gene's germline CDR1 is DFQATT and CDR2 SNEGSKA (reference sequence). After removal of 2 bases from V and 1 base from J, the junction contained 19 bases not matched to a gene. CDR3 region: CSARSSFLAGVRWSQETQYF. The DNA of the CDR3 is TGCAGTGCTAGAAGTTCCTTCCTAGCGGGGGTCAGGTGGAGCCAAGAGACCCAGTACTTC.